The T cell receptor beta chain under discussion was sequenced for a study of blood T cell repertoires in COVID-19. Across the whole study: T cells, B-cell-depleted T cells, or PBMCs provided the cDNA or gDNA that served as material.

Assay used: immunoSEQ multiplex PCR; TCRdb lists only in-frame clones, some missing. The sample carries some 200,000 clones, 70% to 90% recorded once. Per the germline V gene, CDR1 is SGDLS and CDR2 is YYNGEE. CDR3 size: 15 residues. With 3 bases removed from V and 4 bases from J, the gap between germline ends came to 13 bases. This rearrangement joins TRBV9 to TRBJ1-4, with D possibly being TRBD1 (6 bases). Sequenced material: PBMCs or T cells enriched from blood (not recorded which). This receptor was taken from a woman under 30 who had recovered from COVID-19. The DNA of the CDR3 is TGTGCCAGCAGCGCGACAGGTGTAGTTAATGAAAAACTGTTTTTT. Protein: CASSATGVVNEKLFF. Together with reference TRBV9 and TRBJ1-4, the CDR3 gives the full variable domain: DSGVTQTPKHLITATGQRVTLRCSPRSGDLSVYWYQQSLDQGLQFLIQYYNGEERAKGNILERFSAQQFPDLHSELNLSSLELGDSALYFCASSATGVVNEKLFFGSGTQLSVL.